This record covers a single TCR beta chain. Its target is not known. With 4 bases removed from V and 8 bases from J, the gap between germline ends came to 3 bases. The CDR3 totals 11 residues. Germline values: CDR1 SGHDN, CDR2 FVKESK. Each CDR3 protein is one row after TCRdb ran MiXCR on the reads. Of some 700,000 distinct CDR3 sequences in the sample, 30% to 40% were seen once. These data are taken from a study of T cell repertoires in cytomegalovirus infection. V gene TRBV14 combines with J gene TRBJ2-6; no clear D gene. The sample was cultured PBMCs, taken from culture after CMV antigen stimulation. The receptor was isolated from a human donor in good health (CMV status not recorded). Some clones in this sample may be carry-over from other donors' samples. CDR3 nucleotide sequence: TGTGCCAGCAGCCTGTCCAACGTCCTGACTTTC. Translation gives CASSLSNVLTF.